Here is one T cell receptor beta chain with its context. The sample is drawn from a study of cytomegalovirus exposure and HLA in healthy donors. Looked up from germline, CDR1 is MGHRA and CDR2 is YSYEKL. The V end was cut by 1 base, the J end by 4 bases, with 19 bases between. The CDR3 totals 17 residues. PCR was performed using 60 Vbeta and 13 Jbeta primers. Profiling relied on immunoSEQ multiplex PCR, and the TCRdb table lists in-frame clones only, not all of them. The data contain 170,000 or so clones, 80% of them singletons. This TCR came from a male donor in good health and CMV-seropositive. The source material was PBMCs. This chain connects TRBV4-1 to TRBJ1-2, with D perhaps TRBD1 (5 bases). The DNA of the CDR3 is TGCGCCAGCAGCCAAGGGGTGGGCCAGGGTTCCCTCTATGGCTACACCTTC. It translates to CASSQGVGQGSLYGYTF.